The rows below give T cell receptor beta chains drawn from one sample of a study of blood T cell repertoires in COVID-19. TCRdb keeps only in-frame clones here, not all; method: immunoSEQ multiplex PCR. The profile shows under 350,000 clones, just under 90% of them singletons. Specimen: PBMCs or T cells enriched from blood (not recorded which). The receptors were sampled from an older woman who had recovered from COVID-19. Both conserved end residues are part of each CDR3. D genes are given only for firm matches. Some rows have no size entry. The others give once, few or many, or a class for an expanded clone.

>-|TRBJ1-5|-|TRBV4-1
TGCGCCAGCAGCGACCCTCTCGAGGGAATCGGTCAGCCCCAGCATTTT
CASSDPLEGIGQPQHF
>-|TRBJ1-2|-|TRBV6-1
TGTGCCAGCAGTGAGTCGGACATTAACGGCTACACCTTC
CASSESDINGYTF
>many|TRBJ2-7|-|TRBV4-1
TGCGCCAGCAGCGAAACCGAGGCACTGACAGCGTACGAGCAGTACTTC
CASSETEALTAYEQYF
>few|TRBJ2-1|-|TRBV19
TGTGCCAGTAGTATAGGTGGGCGGGGTTACAACAATGAGCAGTTCTTC
CASSIGGRGYNNEQFF
>-|TRBJ1-1|TRBD1|TRBV14
TGTGCCAGCAGCACCCGACAGGGAGCTTTCTTT
CASSTRQGAFF
>-|TRBJ1-2|-|TRBV28
TGTGCCAGCAGTCCGAGTCGTGACTATGGCTACACCTTC
CASSPSRDYGYTF
>-|TRBJ2-7|-|TRBV18
TGTGCCAGCTCACCGGAAGGAGGGTACGAGCAGTACTTC
CASSPEGGYEQYF
>-|TRBJ1-3|-|TRBV4-2
TGTGCCAGCAGCCAAGATACTGGAAACACCATATATTTT
CASSQDTGNTIYF
>once|TRBJ1-1|-|TRBV30
TGTGCCGGCCGGCTCGGAGAGGGCACTGAAGCTTTCTTT
CAGRLGEGTEAFF
>-|TRBJ2-1|TRBD2|TRBV14
TGTGCCAGCAGCCAAGAGGGACTAGGGAGCAATGAGCAGTTCTTC
CASSQEGLGSNEQFF
>-|TRBJ2-7|-|TRBV7-2
TGTGCCAGCAGCTCACAACAGGGCCCCTACGAGCAGTACTTC
CASSSQQGPYEQYF
>few|TRBJ2-2|-|TRBV19
TGTGCCAGTAGTATGAGCAGGCGAAACACCGGGGAGCTGTTTTTT
CASSMSRRNTGELFF
>once|TRBJ1-1|TRBD1|TRBV5-1
TGCGCCAGCAGCTTGGAGGACAGGGCGGCGACAGCGATCTTT
CASSLEDRAATAIF
>-|TRBJ2-1|-|TRBV28
TGTGCCAGCAGTTCTGACAGGTCGAAGTTCTTC
CASSSDRSKFF
>once|TRBJ2-7|TRBD1|TRBV2
TGTGCCAGCAGTCGACAGGGAAAGGGCTACGAGCAGTACTTC
CASSRQGKGYEQYF
>-|TRBJ2-1|TRBD2|TRBV7-8
TGTGCCAGCAGCTCCCCCCTGCGGGAGAGATCCTACAATGAGCAGTTCTTC
CASSSPLRERSYNEQFF
>-|TRBJ1-4|TRBD1|TRBV7-9
TGTGCCAGCAGCTCCGGGACAGGAGATGAAAAACTGTTTTTT
CASSSGTGDEKLFF
>-|TRBJ2-7|-|TRBV6-4
TGTGCCAGCAGTGACTCGATGATCAGGGAAGCCTACGAGCAGTACTTC
CASSDSMIREAYEQYF
>-|TRBJ1-6|-|TRBV5-6
TGTGCCAGCAGCTCCGGGAGCAATAATTCACCCCTCCACTTT
CASSSGSNNSPLHF
>-|TRBJ1-3|-|TRBV28
TGTGCCAGCAGTTGGGTCAGGGGAAACACCATATATTTT
CASSWVRGNTIYF
>-|TRBJ2-5|TRBD2|TRBV3-1/TRBV3-2
TGTGCCAGCAGCCACGGACTAGCGGGGCCTAATCGGGAGACCCAGTACTTC
CASSHGLAGPNRETQYF
>-|TRBJ2-6|-|TRBV28
TGTGCCAGCGAGGGCATTTGGGGTGATGGGGCCAACGTCCTGACTTTC
CASEGIWGDGANVLTF
>-|TRBJ2-1|TRBD2|TRBV10-3
TGTGCCATCACTCGAGCGGGGGGGGACAATGAGCAGTTCTTC
CAITRAGGDNEQFF
>-|TRBJ2-3|TRBD2|TRBV5-1
TGCGCCAGCAGCAGGACTAGCGGGAGGGTCGGCACAGATACGCAGTATTTT
CASSRTSGRVGTDTQYF
>-|TRBJ1-4|-|TRBV19
TGTGCCAGTAGTGCTCAGACAGCAACTAATGAAAAACTGTTTTTT
CASSAQTATNEKLFF
>-|TRBJ1-1|-|TRBV18
TGTGCCAGCCGTGACCGGGGGGACGACACTGAAGCTTTCTTT
CASRDRGDDTEAFF
>once|TRBJ1-4|-|TRBV5-1
TGCGCCAGCAGCTTCCGGGACAACTCTAATGAAAAACTGTTTTTT
CASSFRDNSNEKLFF
>once|TRBJ2-7|TRBD1|TRBV11-3
TGTGCCAGCAGCTTAGACCTCTACAGGGGTCCCTACGAGCAGTACTTC
CASSLDLYRGPYEQYF
>-|TRBJ2-1|-|TRBV9
TGTGCCAGCAGCGTCTTAATATCCTCCTACAATGAGCAGTTCTTC
CASSVLISSYNEQFF
>-|TRBJ1-2|-|TRBV30
TGTGCCTGGAGTGCGGGGATAAGGGGCTACACCTTC
CAWSAGIRGYTF
>-|TRBJ2-1|-|TRBV29-1
TGCAGCGGAGGGCTCTACAATGAGCAGTTCTTC
CSGGLYNEQFF
>once|TRBJ1-1|-|TRBV29-1
TGCAGCGTCGCAGAGAGGTGGGTGAACACTGAAGCTTTCTTT
CSVAERWVNTEAFF
>-|TRBJ2-5|-|TRBV7-6
TGTGCCAGCAGCTTAGGCAGGCAAGAGACCCAGTACTTC
CASSLGRQETQYF
>-|TRBJ1-1|-|TRBV7-3
TGTGCCAGCAGCCAGTGGGGGGACACTGAAGCTTTCTTT
CASSQWGDTEAFF
>-|TRBJ1-1|-|TRBV28
TGTGCCAGCAGTTTCCCCAGGGTGGGCACTGAAGCTTTCTTT
CASSFPRVGTEAFF
>few|TRBJ2-7|-|TRBV14
TGTGCCAGCAGCCACGTGGCCCAATCGTACGAGCAGTACTTC
CASSHVAQSYEQYF
>-|TRBJ1-1|TRBD1|TRBV27
TGTGCCAGCAGCTCCGGACAGGGGCGGGCTGAAGCTTTCTTT
CASSSGQGRAEAFF
>-|TRBJ1-1|-|TRBV5-1
TGCGCCAGCAGCCCGGTAGCGGGGGACACTGAAGCTTTCTTT
CASSPVAGDTEAFF
>-|TRBJ1-3|-|TRBV6-5
TGTGCCAGCACCGGTAACCCCTCTGGAAACACCATATATTTT
CASTGNPSGNTIYF
>-|TRBJ1-5|-|TRBV19
TGTGCCAGTAGTAGCCGGGACTTCAATCAGCCCCAGCATTTT
CASSSRDFNQPQHF
>-|TRBJ1-6|TRBD1|TRBV7-9
TGTGCCAGCAGTCCAGGGGACAGGGTGATTAATTCACCCCTCCACTTT
CASSPGDRVINSPLHF
>-|TRBJ2-3|TRBD2|TRBV7-9
TGTGCCAGCAGCTTAGAGCCAGCGGGAGAGTATGATACGCAGTATTTT
CASSLEPAGEYDTQYF
>-|TRBJ1-6|-|TRBV2
TGTGCCAGCAGTGTGGGCAGAAATAATTCACCCCTCCACTTT
CASSVGRNNSPLHF
>-|TRBJ2-1|-|TRBV4-1
TGCGCCAGCGGATACGAGGTCAGCTCCTACAATGAGCAGTTCTTC
CASGYEVSSYNEQFF
>few|TRBJ2-5|TRBD2|TRBV7-3
TGTGCCAGCAGCTCACCTCAAACCCGGCGGGAGGGCCAAGAGACCCAGTACTTC
CASSSPQTRREGQETQYF
>-|TRBJ2-1|-|TRBV5-6
TGTGCCCCACAGGGAGCGGAAAACTCCTACAATGAGCAGTTCTTC
CAPQGAENSYNEQFF
>once|TRBJ2-2|-|TRBV12-3/TRBV12-4
TGTGCCAGCTCCTTGGGAGTCCCCGGGGAGCTGTTTTTT
CASSLGVPGELFF
>-|TRBJ1-1|-|TRBV5-1
TGCGCCAGCAGGGAATCAGGTACTGAAGCTTTCTTT
CASRESGTEAFF
>-|TRBJ2-2|TRBD1|TRBV2
TGTGCCAGCAGTCCGGGACAGGGGATCGGGGAGCTGTTTTTT
CASSPGQGIGELFF
>-|TRBJ1-2|-|TRBV29-1
TGCAGCGTTCTTGTATCTGGCTACACCTTC
CSVLVSGYTF
>once|TRBJ2-2|TRBD2|TRBV3-1/TRBV3-2
TGTGCCAGCAGCCTAAGACAGCGGGAGCGTTCCGGGGAGCTGTTTTTT
CASSLRQRERSGELFF
>-|TRBJ1-5|TRBD1|TRBV10-3
TGTGCCATACGACCTGCACAGGGGGATCAGCCCCAGCATTTT
CAIRPAQGDQPQHF
>-|TRBJ1-6|-|TRBV10-3
TGTGCCATCAGTCTAAGACAGGATACACCCCTCCACTTT
CAISLRQDTPLHF